This T cell receptor (beta chain) was obtained from a study of T cell repertoires in cytomegalovirus infection. Study-wide background: CMV infection plus the matching HLA type was flagged by public TCR beta signatures. Study-wide results and limits: In two of eight donors, the top clonotype was HLA-C-restricted CMV-specific.

Deletions cut 6 bases from V and 6 bases from J, with 11 bases between. The length of the CDR3 is 12 residues. This clonotype has at least ten counts. Antigen unknown. TCRdb fed the reads into MiXCR, producing one record per CDR3 protein. Seen here are fewer than 250,000 distinct CDR3 sequences, 22% observed once, and the top ten hold about 20%. The chain recombines TRBV12-3 or TRBV12-4 with TRBJ1-1; D perhaps matches TRBD1 (5 bases). Specimen: CD8+ T cells from PBMCs. This TCR came from a human donor in good health (CMV status not recorded). Some clones in this sample may be carry-over from other donors' samples. The CDR3 nucleotides read TGTGCCAGCAGCCCTGGGGGTTCTGAAGCTTTCTTT. Residues: CASSPGGSEAFF.